These T cell receptor beta chains were read from a single sample in a study of T cells in Graves' hyperthyroidism and ophthalmopathy. TCRdb recomputed calls from the multiplex PCR reads with MiXCR, one row per CDR3 protein. The table includes around 760,000 distinct CDR3 sequences, roughly a third detected once. Sequenced: blood. These receptor sequences come from a woman in her forties with Graves' hyperthyroidism. The CDR3 runs from the conserved cysteine through the conserved F or W. The order of the fields is J gene, clone size, CDR3 length, V gene, D gene, CDR3 protein, CDR3 DNA. A D gene is named only where the DNA matches it firmly. Some rows have no size entry. The others give once, few or many, or a class for an expanded clone.

TRBJ1-2 many 16 TRBV7-8 - CASSLDLNGANYGYTF TGTGCCAGCAGCTTAGATTTGAATGGGGCTAACTATGGCTACACCTTC
TRBJ1-2 - 15 TRBV5-6 - CASSLGGLIRSGYTF TGTGCCAGCAGCTTGGGGGGTTTAATTCGCTCTGGCTACACCTTC
TRBJ1-2 many 12 TRBV3-1 - CASSTRTYGYTF TGTGCCAGCAGCACACGCACCTATGGCTACACCTTC
TRBJ2-5 many 14 TRBV7-2 TRBD2 CASSRLASQETQYF TGTGCCAGCAGCCGACTAGCGAGTCAAGAGACCCAGTACTTC
TRBJ1-1 - 15 TRBV6-1 - CASSLRQVGDTEAFF TGTGCCAGCAGTCTTCGACAGGTGGGGGACACTGAAGCTTTCTTT
TRBJ1-2 - 16 TRBV5-1 - CASSSSIGQSGPLSTF TGCGCCAGCAGCTCCTCAATTGGACAGTCGGGGCCTTTAAGCACCTTC
TRBJ1-1 few 14 TRBV7-8 - CASRGVRGGTEAFF TGTGCCAGCAGGGGGGTCAGGGGCGGGACTGAAGCTTTCTTT
TRBJ2-5 once 12 TRBV7-9 - CASSEVEETQYF TGTGCCAGCAGCGAAGTCGAAGAGACCCAGTACTTC
TRBJ1-3 - 13 TRBV7-3 - CASRVAPGNTIYF TGCGCCAGCAGAGTGGCACCTGGAAACACCATATATTTT
TRBJ1-2 - 14 TRBV3-1 - CASSQRSGAAGYTF TGTGCCAGCAGCCAAAGGTCAGGAGCCGCTGGCTACACCTTC
TRBJ2-2 - 14 TRBV29-1 TRBD2 CSVRTSGNTGELFF TGCAGCGTTAGGACTAGCGGGAACACCGGGGAGCTGTTTTTT
TRBJ1-3 - 15 TRBV25-1 TRBD1 CASSGQGAYGNTIYF TGTGCCAGCAGTGGACAGGGGGCTTATGGAAACACCATATATTTT
TRBJ2-5 many 14 TRBV25-1 - CASSRDADQETQYF TGTGCCAGCAGCCGGGACGCTGACCAAGAGACCCAGTACTTC
TRBJ2-1 - 13 TRBV20-1 - CSASSRQTSEQFF TGCAGTGCTAGTTCCCGTCAGACCAGTGAGCAGTTCTTC